This TCR beta chain was obtained from a study of blood T cell repertoires in COVID-19. By share of the sample, this clone is medium-sized. This table comes from immunoSEQ multiplex PCR, and its TCRdb copy is limited to in-frame clones, with some not included. The sample has roughly 100,000 clones, around 83% seen once. The V gene's germline CDR1 is MNHEY and CDR2 SVGEGT. CDR3 length equals 14 residues. V was shortened by 3 bases and J by 5 bases, with 14 bases between the two germline ends. This chain joins TRBV6-2 or TRBV6-3 and TRBJ2-7; weak D call: TRBD2 (5 bases). The material sequenced was peripheral blood. This TCR came from a human donor in a cohort sampled during active COVID-19. CDR3 sequence (DNA): TGTGCCAGCAGTTATCTGGCGCTAGCCGACGAGCAGTACTTC. Protein: CASSYLALADEQYF.